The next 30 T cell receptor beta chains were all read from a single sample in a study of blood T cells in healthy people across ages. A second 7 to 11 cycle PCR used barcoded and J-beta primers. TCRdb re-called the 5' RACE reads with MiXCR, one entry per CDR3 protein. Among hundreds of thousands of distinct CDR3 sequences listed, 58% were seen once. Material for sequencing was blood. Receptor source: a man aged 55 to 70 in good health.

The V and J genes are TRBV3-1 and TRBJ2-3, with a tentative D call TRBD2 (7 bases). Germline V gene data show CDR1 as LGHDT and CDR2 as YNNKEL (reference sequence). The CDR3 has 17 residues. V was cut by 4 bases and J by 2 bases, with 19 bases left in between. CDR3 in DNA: TGTGCCAGCAGCCCCAACGACGCGGGGGCCCCCACAGATACGCAGTATTTT. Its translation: CASSPNDAGAPTDTQYF.

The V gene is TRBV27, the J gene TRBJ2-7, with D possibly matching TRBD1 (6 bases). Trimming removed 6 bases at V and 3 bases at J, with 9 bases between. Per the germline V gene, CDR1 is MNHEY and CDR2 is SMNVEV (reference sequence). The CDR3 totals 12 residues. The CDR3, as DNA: TGTGCCAGCAGGAAGGACAGCTACGAGCAGTACTTC. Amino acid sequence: CASRKDSYEQYF.

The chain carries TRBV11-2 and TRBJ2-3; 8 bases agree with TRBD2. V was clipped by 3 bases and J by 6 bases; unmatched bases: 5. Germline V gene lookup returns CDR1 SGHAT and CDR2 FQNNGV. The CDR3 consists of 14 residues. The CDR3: CASSFGGGRDTQYF. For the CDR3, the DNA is TGTGCCAGCAGCTTCGGCGGGGGGCGGGATACGCAGTATTTT. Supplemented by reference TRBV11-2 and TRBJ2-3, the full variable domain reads EAGVAQSPRYKIIEKRQSVAFWCNPISGHATLYWYQQILGQGPKLLIQFQNNGVVDDSQLPKDRFSAERLKGVDSTLKIQPAKLEDSAVYLCASSFGGGRDTQYFGPGTRLTVL.

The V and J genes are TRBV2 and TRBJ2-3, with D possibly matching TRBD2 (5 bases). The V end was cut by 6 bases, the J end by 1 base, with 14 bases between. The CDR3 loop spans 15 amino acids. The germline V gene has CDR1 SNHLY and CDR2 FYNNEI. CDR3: CASRTGWGRTDTQYF. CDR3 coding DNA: TGTGCCAGCAGGACGGGGTGGGGTCGCACAGATACGCAGTATTTT.

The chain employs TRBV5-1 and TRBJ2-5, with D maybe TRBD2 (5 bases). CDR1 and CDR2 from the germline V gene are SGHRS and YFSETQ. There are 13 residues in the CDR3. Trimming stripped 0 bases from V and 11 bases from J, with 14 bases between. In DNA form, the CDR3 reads TGCGCCAGCAGCTTGGGCAACGGTGGGGAGCAGTACTTC. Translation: CASSLGNGGEQYF.

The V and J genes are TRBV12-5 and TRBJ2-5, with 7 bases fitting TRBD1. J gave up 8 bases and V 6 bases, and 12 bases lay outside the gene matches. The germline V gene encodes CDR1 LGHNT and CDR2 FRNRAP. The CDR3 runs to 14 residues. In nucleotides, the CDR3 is TGTGCTAGTGGCCCCGGACAGGAGGAATCTACCCAGTACTTC. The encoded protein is CASGPGQEESTQYF.

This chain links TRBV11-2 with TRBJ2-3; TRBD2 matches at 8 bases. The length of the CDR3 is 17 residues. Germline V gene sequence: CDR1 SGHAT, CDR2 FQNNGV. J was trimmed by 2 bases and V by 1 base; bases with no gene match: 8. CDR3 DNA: TGTGCCAGCAGCTTAGTACGGGCGGGGGGCTCCACAGATACGCAGTATTTT. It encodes CASSLVRAGGSTDTQYF.

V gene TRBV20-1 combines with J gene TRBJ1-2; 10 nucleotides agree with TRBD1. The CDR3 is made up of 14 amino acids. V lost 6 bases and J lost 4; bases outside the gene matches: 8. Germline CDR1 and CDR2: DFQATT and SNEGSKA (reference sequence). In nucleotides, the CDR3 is TGCAGTGCCTATCGGACAGGGGGGAGCTATGGCTACACCTTC. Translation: CSAYRTGGSYGYTF.

CDR3 in DNA: TGTGCCAGCAGCATCCAGGGGGGCGTGGACTACAATGAGCAGTTCTTC. Protein sequence: CASSIQGGVDYNEQFF. The gene calls are TRBV21-1 and TRBJ2-1; the D call TRBD1 from the table was never checked on the DNA. TRBV21-1 is shown as a pseudogene. The CDR3 consists of 16 residues.

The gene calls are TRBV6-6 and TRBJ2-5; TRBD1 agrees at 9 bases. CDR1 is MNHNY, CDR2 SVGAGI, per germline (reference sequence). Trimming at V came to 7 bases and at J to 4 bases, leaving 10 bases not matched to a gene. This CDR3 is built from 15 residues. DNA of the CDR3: TGTGCCAGCACCATAGGGGGGACAGGGTCAGAGACCCAGTACTTC. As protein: CASTIGGTGSETQYF.

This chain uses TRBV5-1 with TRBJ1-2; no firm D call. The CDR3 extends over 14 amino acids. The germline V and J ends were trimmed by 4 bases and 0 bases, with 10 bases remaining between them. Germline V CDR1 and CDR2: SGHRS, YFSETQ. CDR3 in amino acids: CASSVGSPNYGYTF. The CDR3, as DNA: TGCGCCAGCAGCGTGGGCAGCCCTAACTATGGCTACACCTTC.

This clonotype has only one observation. DNA for the CDR3: TGCAGCGTTATAGGGCTAGTGATAAAGACCCAGTACTTC. This sequence encodes CSVIGLVIKTQYF. J is TRBJ2-5 and V is TRBV29-1; D not certain. This CDR3 contains 13 residues. Germline V CDR1 and CDR2: SQVTM, ANQGSEA. The V and J ends lost 5 bases and 6 bases respectively, with 16 bases between them.

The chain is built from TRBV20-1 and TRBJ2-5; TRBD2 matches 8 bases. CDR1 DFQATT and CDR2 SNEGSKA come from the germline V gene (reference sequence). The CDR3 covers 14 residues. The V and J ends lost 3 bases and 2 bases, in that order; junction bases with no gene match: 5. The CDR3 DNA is TGCAGTGCTAGGGGCCCGGGGGGGCAAGAGACCCAGTACTTC. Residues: CSARGPGGQETQYF.

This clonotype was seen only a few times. The CDR3 coding sequence is TGCAGCGTAGACCTAACCTACAATGAGCAGTTCTTC. It is translated as CSVDLTYNEQFF. The rearrangement links TRBV29-1 to TRBJ2-1; D remains unclear. V was pared by 6 bases and J by 2 bases, with 8 bases between. The CDR3 consists of 12 residues. Germline lookup yields CDR1 SQVTM and CDR2 ANQGSEA.

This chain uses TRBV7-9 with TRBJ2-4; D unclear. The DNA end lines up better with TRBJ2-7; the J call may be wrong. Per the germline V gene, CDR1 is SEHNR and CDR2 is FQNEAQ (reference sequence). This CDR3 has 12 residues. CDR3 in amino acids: CASSSRRYEQYF. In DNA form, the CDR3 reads TGTGCCAGCAGCTCGAGACGTTACGAGCAGTACTTC.

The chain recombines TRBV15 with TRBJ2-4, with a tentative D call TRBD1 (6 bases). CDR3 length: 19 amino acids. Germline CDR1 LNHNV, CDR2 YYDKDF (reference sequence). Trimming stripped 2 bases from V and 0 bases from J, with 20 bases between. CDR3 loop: CATSRSGQGLTPAKNIQYF. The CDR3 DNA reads TGTGCCACCAGCAGATCGGGACAAGGGCTGACCCCAGCCAAAAACATTCAGTACTTC.

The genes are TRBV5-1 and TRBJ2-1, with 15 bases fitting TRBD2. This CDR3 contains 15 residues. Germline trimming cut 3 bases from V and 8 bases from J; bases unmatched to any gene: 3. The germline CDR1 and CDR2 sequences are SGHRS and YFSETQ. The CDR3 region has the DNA TGCGCCAGCAGCTGGACTAGCGGGGGGGCAGATGAGCAGTTCTTC. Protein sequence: CASSWTSGGADEQFF. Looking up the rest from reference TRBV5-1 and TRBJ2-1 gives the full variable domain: KAGVTQTPRYLIKTRGQQVTLSCSPISGHRSVSWYQQTPGQGLQFLFEYFSETQRNKGNFPGRFSGRQFSNSRSEMNVSTLELGDSALYLCASSWTSGGADEQFFGPGTRLTVL.

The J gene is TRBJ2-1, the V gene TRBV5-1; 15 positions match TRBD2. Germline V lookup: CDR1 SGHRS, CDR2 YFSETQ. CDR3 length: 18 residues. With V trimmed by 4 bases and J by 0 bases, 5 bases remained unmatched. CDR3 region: CASSGTSGGPSSYNEQFF. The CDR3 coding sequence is TGCGCCAGCAGCGGGACTAGCGGGGGGCCCTCCTCCTACAATGAGCAGTTCTTC.

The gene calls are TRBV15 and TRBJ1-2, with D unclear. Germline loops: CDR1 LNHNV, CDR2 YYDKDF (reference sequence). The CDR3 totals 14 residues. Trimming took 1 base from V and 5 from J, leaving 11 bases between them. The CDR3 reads CATSRAPANYGYTF. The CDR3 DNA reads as TGTGCCACCAGCAGAGCCCCAGCGAATTATGGCTACACCTTC. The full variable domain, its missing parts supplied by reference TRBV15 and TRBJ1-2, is DAMVIQNPRYQVTQFGKPVTLSCSQTLNHNVMYWYQQKSSQAPKLLFHYYDKDFNNEADTPDNFQSRRPNTSFCFLDIRSPGLGDTAMYLCATSRAPANYGYTFGSGTRLTVV.

CDR3 sequence (DNA): TGCGCCAGCACGACAAGGACAGGCTATGGCTACACCTTC. It is translated as CASTTRTGYGYTF. V gene TRBV10-2 combines with J gene TRBJ1-2; 7 bases agree with TRBD1. CDR3 length: 13 amino acids. Germline lookup yields CDR1 WSHSY and CDR2 SAAADI. Trimming took 7 bases from V and 4 from J; bases not matched to a gene: 6.

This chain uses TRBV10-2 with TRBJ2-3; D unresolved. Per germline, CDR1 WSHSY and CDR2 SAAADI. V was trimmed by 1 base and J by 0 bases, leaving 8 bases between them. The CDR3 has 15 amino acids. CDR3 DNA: TGCGCCAGCAGTGAGTATGGGCAGAGCACAGATACGCAGTATTTT. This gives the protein CASSEYGQSTDTQYF.

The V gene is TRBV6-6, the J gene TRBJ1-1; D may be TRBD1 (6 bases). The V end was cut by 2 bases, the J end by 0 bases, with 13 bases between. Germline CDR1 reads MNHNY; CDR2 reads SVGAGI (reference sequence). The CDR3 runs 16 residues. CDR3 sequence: CASSYPVDSVNTEAFF. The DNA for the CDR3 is TGTGCCAGCAGTTACCCCGTGGACAGCGTGAACACTGAAGCTTTCTTT.

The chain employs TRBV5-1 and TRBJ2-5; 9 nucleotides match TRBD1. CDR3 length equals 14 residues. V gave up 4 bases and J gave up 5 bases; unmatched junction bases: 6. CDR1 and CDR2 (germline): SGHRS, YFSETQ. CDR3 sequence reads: CASSGGTGRETQYF. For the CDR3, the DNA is TGCGCCAGCAGCGGAGGGACAGGGAGGGAGACCCAGTACTTC.

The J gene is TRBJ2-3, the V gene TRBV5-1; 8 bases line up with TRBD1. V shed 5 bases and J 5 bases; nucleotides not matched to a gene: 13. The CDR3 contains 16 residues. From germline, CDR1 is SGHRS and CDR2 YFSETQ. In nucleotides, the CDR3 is TGCGCCAGCAGAGACCCTAGACAGGGGTCAGGAGATACGCAGTATTTT. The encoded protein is CASRDPRQGSGDTQYF. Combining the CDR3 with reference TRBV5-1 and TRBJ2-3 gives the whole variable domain KAGVTQTPRYLIKTRGQQVTLSCSPISGHRSVSWYQQTPGQGLQFLFEYFSETQRNKGNFPGRFSGRQFSNSRSEMNVSTLELGDSALYLCASRDPRQGSGDTQYFGPGTRLTVL.

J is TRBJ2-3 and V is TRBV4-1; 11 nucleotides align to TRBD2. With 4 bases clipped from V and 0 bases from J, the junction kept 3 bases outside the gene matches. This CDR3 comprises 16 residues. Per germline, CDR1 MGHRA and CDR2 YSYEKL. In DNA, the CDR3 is TGCGCCAGCAGCCCGACTAGCGGGGCTAGCACAGATACGCAGTATTTT. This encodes CASSPTSGASTDTQYF.

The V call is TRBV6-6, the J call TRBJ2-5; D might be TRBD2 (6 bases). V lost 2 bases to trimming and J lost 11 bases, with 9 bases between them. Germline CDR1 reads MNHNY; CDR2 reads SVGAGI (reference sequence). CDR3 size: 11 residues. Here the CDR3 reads CASSYRAGQYF. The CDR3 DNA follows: TGTGCCAGCAGTTACCGGGCGGGGCAGTACTTC.

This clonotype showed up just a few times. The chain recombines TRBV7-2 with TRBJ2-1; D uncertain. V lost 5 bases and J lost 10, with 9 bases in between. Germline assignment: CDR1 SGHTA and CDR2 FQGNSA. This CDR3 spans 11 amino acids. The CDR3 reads CASSARPEQFF. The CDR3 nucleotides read TGTGCCAGCAGCGCACGTCCAGAGCAGTTCTTC.

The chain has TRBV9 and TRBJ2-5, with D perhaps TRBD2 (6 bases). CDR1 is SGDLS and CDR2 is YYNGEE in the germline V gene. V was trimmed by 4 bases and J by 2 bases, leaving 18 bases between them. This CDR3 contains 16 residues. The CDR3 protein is CASSPAPQTRQETQYF. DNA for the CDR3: TGTGCCAGCAGCCCGGCTCCCCAGACTAGGCAAGAGACCCAGTACTTC.

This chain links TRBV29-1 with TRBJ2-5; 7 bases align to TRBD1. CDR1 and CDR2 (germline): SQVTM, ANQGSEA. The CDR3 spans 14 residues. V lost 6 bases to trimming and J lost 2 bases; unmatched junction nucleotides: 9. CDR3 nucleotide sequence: TGCAGCGTGCTCACCGGGACAGCGCAAGAGACCCAGTACTTC. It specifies CSVLTGTAQETQYF.

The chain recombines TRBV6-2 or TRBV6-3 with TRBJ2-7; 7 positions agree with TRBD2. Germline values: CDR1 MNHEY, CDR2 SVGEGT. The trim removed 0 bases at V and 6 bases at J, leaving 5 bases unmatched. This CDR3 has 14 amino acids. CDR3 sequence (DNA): TGTGCCAGCAGTTACTCGACCTCGGGAGGCGAGCAGTACTTC. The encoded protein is CASSYSTSGGEQYF.